The T cell receptor (beta chain) described here comes from a study of blood T cell repertoires in COVID-19. As for the study in general: The cDNA or gDNA used as material had been derived from T cells, B-cell-depleted T cells, or PBMCs.

The repertoire was sequenced with immunoSEQ multiplex PCR; TCRdb's copy has only in-frame clones and lacks some. The sample carries approximately 250,000 clones, approximately 90% recorded once. Enrolled through a virtual design, the participants were between roughly 18 and 100 years of age and came from 24 US areas. The clonotype originates from a man aged 40-55 years who had been exposed to COVID-19. Sequenced material: PBMCs or T cells enriched from blood (not recorded which).

The CDR3 DNA sequence: TGTGCCAGCAGCACTAGACAGGTGAACACTGAAGCTTTCTTT. Its protein is CASSTRQVNTEAFF. V usage is TRBV9 and J usage is TRBJ1-1; tentative D call: TRBD1 (6 bases). The V and J ends lost 4 bases and 0 bases respectively, with 10 bases between them. The germline gives CDR1 SGDLS, CDR2 YYNGEE. This CDR3 has 14 amino acids.